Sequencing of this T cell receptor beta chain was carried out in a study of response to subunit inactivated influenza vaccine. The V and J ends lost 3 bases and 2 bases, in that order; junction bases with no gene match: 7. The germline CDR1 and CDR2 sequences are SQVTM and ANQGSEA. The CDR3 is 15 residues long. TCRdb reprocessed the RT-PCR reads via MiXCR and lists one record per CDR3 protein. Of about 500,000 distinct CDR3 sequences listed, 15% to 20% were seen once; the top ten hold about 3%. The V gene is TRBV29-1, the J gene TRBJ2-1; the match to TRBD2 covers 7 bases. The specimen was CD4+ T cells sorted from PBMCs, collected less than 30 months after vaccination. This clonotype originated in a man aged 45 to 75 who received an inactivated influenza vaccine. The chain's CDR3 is CSVEASGGTYNEQFF. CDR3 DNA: TGCAGCGTTGAGGCTAGCGGAGGGACCTACAATGAGCAGTTCTTC.